This T cell receptor beta chain was captured by sequencing in a study of lymphopenia after photon versus proton radiotherapy. Study-level results: Under photons, naive T cells and diversity fell while effector/memory populations rose. Post-nadir TCR diversity decline inversely tracked overall survival among those who died. After lymphocyte nadir, photon-treated repertoires showed oligoclonal expansion, especially CD8+ Temra. Better survival with proton therapy was suggested as possible, not demonstrated.

Regarding this clone: Its antigen is still unknown.

This CDR3 is 16 amino acids long. Germline assignment: CDR1 PRHDT and CDR2 FYEKMQ (reference sequence). V dropped 4 bases and J dropped 4; count of bases not matched to a gene: 9. The repertoire was sequenced with immunoSEQ multiplex PCR; TCRdb's copy has only in-frame clones and lacks some. This sample has 65,000 to 85,000 clones, with around 90% found just once. This clonotype originated in a woman in her 40s with cholangiocarcinoma. The sequencing here drew on peripheral blood, taken from a patient treated with photon-based radiotherapy. This sequence joins TRBV13 and TRBJ2-7, with 11 bases that match TRBD2. Written as DNA, the CDR3 is TGTGCCAGCAGCTCCTTTAGCGGGGGGGCCAAGTACGAGCAGTACTTC. Translation gives CASSSFSGGAKYEQYF.